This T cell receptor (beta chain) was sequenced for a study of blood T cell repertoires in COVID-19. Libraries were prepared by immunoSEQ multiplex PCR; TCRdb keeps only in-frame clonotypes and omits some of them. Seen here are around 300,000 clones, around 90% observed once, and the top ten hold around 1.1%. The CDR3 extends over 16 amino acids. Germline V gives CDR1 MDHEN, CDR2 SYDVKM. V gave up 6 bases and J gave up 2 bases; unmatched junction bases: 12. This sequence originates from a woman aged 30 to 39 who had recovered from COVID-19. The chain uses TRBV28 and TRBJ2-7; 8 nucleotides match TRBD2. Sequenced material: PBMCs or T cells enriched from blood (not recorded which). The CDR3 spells CASSSTSSGPTYEQYF. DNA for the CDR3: TGTGCCAGCAGCTCGACTTCTAGCGGGCCGACCTACGAGCAGTACTTC.